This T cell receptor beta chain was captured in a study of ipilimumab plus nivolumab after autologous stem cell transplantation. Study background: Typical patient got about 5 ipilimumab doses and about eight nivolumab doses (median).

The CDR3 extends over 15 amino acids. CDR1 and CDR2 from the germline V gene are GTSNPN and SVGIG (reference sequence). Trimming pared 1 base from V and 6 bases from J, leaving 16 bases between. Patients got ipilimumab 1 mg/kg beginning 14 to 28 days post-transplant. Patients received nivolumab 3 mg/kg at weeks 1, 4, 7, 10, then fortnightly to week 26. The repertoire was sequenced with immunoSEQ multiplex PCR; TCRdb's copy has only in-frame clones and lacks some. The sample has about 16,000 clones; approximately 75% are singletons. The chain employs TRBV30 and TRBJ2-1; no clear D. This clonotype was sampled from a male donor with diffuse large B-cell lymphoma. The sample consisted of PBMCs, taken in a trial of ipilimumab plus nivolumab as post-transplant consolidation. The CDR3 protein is CAWSEGTTIANEQFF. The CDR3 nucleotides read TGTGCCTGGAGTGAGGGTACTACTATAGCCAATGAGCAGTTCTTC.